The rows below give T cell receptor beta chains drawn from one sample of a study of beta chain features in type 1 diabetes. The assay was immunoSEQ multiplex PCR, and TCRdb's table has in-frame clones only and misses some. This table has around 360,000 clones, approximately 12% appearing once. The specimen was naive CD4+ T cells from blood. The source of these receptors is a woman in her late teens or twenties with type 1 diabetes. The CDR3 runs from the conserved cysteine through the conserved F or W. A D gene is named only where the DNA matches it firmly. Clone size appears in some rows only: once, few, many, or a class for an expanded clone.

V gene	D gene	clone size	J gene	CDR3 protein	CDR3 DNA
TRBV19	-	-	TRBJ2-1	CASSMHGYNEQFF	TGTGCCAGTAGTATGCACGGTTACAATGAGCAGTTCTTC
TRBV27	TRBD1	few	TRBJ2-5	CASTTGGRETQYF	TGTGCCAGCACGACAGGGGGCCGGGAGACCCAGTACTTC
TRBV7-9	-	few	TRBJ1-1	CASATGTQAFF	TGTGCCAGCGCTACAGGAACCCAAGCTTTCTTT
TRBV11-2	-	few	TRBJ1-1	CASSLGFSQMAFF	TGTGCCAGCAGCTTAGGTTTCTCGCAGATGGCTTTCTTT
TRBV6-6	-	-	TRBJ2-1	CASSSGLNEQFF	TGTGCCAGCAGTTCGGGTCTCAATGAGCAGTTCTTC
TRBV4-3	-	few	TRBJ2-3	CASSLGTKGDTQYF	TGCGCCAGCTCCCTCGGGACAAAAGGGGATACGCAGTATTTT
TRBV27	TRBD2	-	TRBJ2-6	CASSMGLAGDSGANVLTF	TGTGCCAGCAGTATGGGACTAGCGGGAGACTCTGGGGCCAACGTCCTGACTTTC
TRBV14	-	-	TRBJ1-6	CASSRGGNSPLHF	TGTGCCAGCAGCCGAGGAGGGAATTCACCCCTCCACTTT
TRBV9	-	few	TRBJ2-7	CASSLGPPSYEQYF	TGTGCCAGCAGCCTTGGGCCCCCGTCCTACGAGCAGTACTTC
TRBV7-2	TRBD2	-	TRBJ2-7	CASGRLASFYEQYF	TGTGCCAGCGGGCGACTAGCGAGCTTCTACGAGCAGTACTTC
TRBV7-9	-	-	TRBJ2-3	CASSLTSGSTDTQYF	TGTGCCAGCAGCTTAACAAGCGGTAGCACAGATACGCAGTATTTT
TRBV6-5	-	-	TRBJ1-2	CASSSPTGESYGYTF	TGTGCCAGCAGCTCCCCGACCGGGGAAAGCTATGGCTACACCTTC
TRBV4-3	-	-	TRBJ1-2	CASSQERGQHGYTF	TGCGCCAGCAGCCAAGAGCGTGGGCAGCATGGCTACACCTTC
TRBV25-1	TRBD1	-	TRBJ1-5	CASSGPGTGRPQHF	TGTGCCAGCAGTGGTCCCGGGACAGGGCGGCCCCAGCATTTT
TRBV25-1	-	-	TRBJ2-7	CASSPNFPPNEQYF	TGTGCCAGCAGTCCCAACTTCCCACCCAACGAGCAGTACTTC
TRBV9	-	few	TRBJ2-7	CARAEDNPYEQYF	TGTGCCAGGGCTGAGGACAACCCCTACGAGCAGTACTTC
TRBV5-8	TRBD2	-	TRBJ2-7	CASCQSGRYEQYF	TGTGCCAGCTGCCAAAGCGGGAGATACGAGCAGTACTTC
TRBV7-9	TRBD2	few	TRBJ2-2	CATSQAGGYQTGELFF	TGTGCCACCTCTCAGGCGGGAGGTTATCAAACCGGGGAGCTGTTTTTT
TRBV18	-	few	TRBJ2-7	CASSPSPSTGQYF	TGTGCCAGCTCCCCCAGCCCCTCTACGGGGCAGTACTTC
TRBV5-1	TRBD1	few	TRBJ1-1	CASSGDRGTNEAFF	TGCGCCAGCAGCGGGGACAGGGGGACCAACGAAGCTTTCTTT
TRBV2	-	-	TRBJ1-1	CASSVEQHTEAFF	TGTGCCAGCAGTGTGGAGCAGCACACTGAAGCTTTCTTT
TRBV18	TRBD1	few	TRBJ2-5	CASSPLGTGAQETQYF	TGTGCCAGCTCACCTCTCGGGACAGGGGCGCAGGAGACCCAGTACTTC
TRBV30	-	-	TRBJ1-2	CAWSPQGYGYTF	TGTGCCTGGAGTCCCCAGGGCTATGGCTACACCTTC
TRBV7-2	TRBD2	-	TRBJ2-5	CASSLGGRGGRLETQYF	TGTGCCAGCAGCTTAGGGGGCCGTGGCGGGAGGTTAGAGACCCAGTACTTC
TRBV13	TRBD1	few	TRBJ2-2	CASSPRDRGRGELFF	TGTGCCAGCAGCCCCCGGGACAGGGGGCGCGGGGAGCTGTTTTTT
TRBV19	TRBD2	-	TRBJ2-2	CASLGLEGTGELFF	TGTGCCAGCCTTGGACTAGAGGGCACCGGGGAGCTGTTTTTT
TRBV27	TRBD2	few	TRBJ2-7	CASNSLAGSTYEQYF	TGTGCCAGCAACTCACTAGCGGGTTCCACCTACGAGCAGTACTTC
TRBV5-1	TRBD2	-	TRBJ2-1	CASSGGPQTSGGYEQFF	TGCGCCAGCAGCGGGGGGCCGCAGACTAGCGGGGGGTATGAGCAGTTCTTC
TRBV4-1	-	few	TRBJ2-1	CASSQISAHEQFF	TGCGCCAGCAGCCAGATCAGCGCCCATGAGCAGTTCTTC
TRBV10-3	-	few	TRBJ2-3	CATGDTGGPSTDTQYF	TGTGCCACCGGAGACACAGGTGGCCCCTCCACAGATACGCAGTATTTT
TRBV7-2	TRBD2	-	TRBJ2-3	CASSSMGEGRATDTQYF	TGTGCCAGCAGCTCGATGGGGGAGGGCCGGGCCACAGATACGCAGTATTTT
TRBV28	TRBD1	-	TRBJ2-7	CASISGTALYEQYF	TGTGCCAGCATCTCCGGGACAGCGTTATACGAGCAGTACTTC
TRBV14	-	-	TRBJ2-3	CASSPLGDWSTDTQYF	TGTGCCAGCAGCCCCTTAGGGGACTGGAGCACAGATACGCAGTATTTT
TRBV25-1	TRBD2	few	TRBJ2-5	CASSWGGSLAGETQYF	TGTGCCAGCAGTTGGGGCGGGAGCCTTGCGGGGGAGACCCAGTACTTC
TRBV5-1	-	-	TRBJ2-2	CASRRQTDTNTGELFF	TGCGCCAGCAGGAGGCAGACAGACACGAACACCGGGGAGCTGTTTTTT
TRBV7-3	-	few	TRBJ1-1	CASSRSDSPRAFF	TGTGCCAGCAGCCGTAGTGACTCCCCACGAGCTTTCTTT
TRBV29-1	TRBD2	-	TRBJ2-1	CSVGRSHGLAGTYNEQFF	TGCAGCGTTGGAAGGTCCCACGGACTAGCGGGGACCTACAATGAGCAGTTCTTC
TRBV18	-	-	TRBJ1-1	CASSPTGNTEAFF	TGTGCCAGCTCACCTACAGGGAACACTGAAGCTTTCTTT
TRBV10-3	TRBD1	few	TRBJ2-7	CAIRYRGDEGEQYF	TGTGCCATCAGGTACAGGGGGGATGAGGGCGAGCAGTACTTC
TRBV7-9	-	-	TRBJ2-5	CASSLRGAVEETQYF	TGTGCCAGCAGCTTGCGGGGAGCGGTGGAAGAGACCCAGTACTTC
TRBV7-2	TRBD1	few	TRBJ1-1	CASSTGQGNTEAFF	TGTGCCAGCAGCACGGGACAGGGGAACACTGAAGCTTTCTTT
TRBV30	TRBD1	few	TRBJ2-2	CAWRERQGSTGELFF	TGTGCCTGGAGAGAGAGACAGGGGAGCACCGGGGAGCTGTTTTTT
TRBV5-4	-	few	TRBJ2-7	CASSFDQGSPYEQYF	TGTGCCAGCAGCTTTGATCAGGGGAGCCCCTACGAGCAGTACTTC
TRBV7-9	TRBD1	few	TRBJ1-4	CASSSRTGVNEKLFF	TGTGCCAGCAGCTCTAGGACAGGCGTGAATGAAAAACTGTTTTTT
TRBV7-2	-	-	TRBJ2-5	CASSSRGQETQYF	TGTGCCAGCAGCTCCCGGGGCCAAGAGACCCAGTACTTC
TRBV7-7	-	-	TRBJ2-1	CASSPRLDNEQFF	TGTGCCAGCAGCCCAAGACTAGACAATGAGCAGTTCTTC
TRBV6-1	TRBD2	-	TRBJ2-2	CASSQGTSGATGELFF	TGTGCCAGCAGTCAAGGGACTAGCGGGGCCACCGGGGAGCTGTTTTTT
TRBV12-5	TRBD1	-	TRBJ2-4	CASGYGTEKNIQYF	TGTGCTAGTGGTTACGGGACAGAAAAAAACATTCAGTACTTC